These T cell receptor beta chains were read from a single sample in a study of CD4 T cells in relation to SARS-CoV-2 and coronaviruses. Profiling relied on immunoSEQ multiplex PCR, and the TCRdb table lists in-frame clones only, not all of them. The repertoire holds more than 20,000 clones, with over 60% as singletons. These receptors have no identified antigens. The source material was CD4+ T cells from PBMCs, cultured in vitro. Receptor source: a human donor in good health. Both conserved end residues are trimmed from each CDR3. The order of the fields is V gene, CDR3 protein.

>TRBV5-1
ASSLGGSGVGEKLF
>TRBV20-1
SASSDSGSKYNEQF
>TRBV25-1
ASSNSPDITDTQY
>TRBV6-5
ASSRGQSSGNTIY
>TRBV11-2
ASSPEPDRVGGYT
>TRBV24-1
ATSDPGTSGYRTQY
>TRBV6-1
ASSEAVAAQETQY
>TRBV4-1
ASSQVGRGFTDTQY
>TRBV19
ASSSRDPKDLDEQF
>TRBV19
ASSTRRLVDTDTQY
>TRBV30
AWSKGPGANVLT
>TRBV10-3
AISGGQGGDEQY
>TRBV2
ASRNSDRVIRGYT
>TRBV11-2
ASSPGQGLYEQY
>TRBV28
ASSLTSTHEQY
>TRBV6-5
ASSYLEGSLSVPLH